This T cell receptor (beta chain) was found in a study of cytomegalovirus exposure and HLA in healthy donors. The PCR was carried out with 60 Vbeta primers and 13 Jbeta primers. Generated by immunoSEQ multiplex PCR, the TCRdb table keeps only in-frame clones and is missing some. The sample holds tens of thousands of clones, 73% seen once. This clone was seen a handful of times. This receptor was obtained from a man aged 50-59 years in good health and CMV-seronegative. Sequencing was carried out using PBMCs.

In DNA form, the CDR3 reads TGTGCCAGCAGCGGACAGGGCTACGAGCAGTACTTC. Protein: CASSGQGYEQYF. This chain connects TRBV14 to TRBJ2-7; 8 positions agree with TRBD1. The CDR3 totals 12 residues. Germline V gene data show CDR1 as SGHDN and CDR2 as FVKESK. The V segment lost 5 bases and the J segment 3 bases; nucleotides outside the gene matches: 0.